This entry is about one TCR beta chain. The RNA input was about 0.5 to 1 ug, and it was reverse transcribed with random hexamers. immunoSEQ multiplex PCR amplified TCR beta CDR3 across 54 Vbeta, 13 Jbeta. TCRdb re-analysed the immunoSEQ multiplex PCR reads in MiXCR, keeping a single row per CDR3 protein. The sample consists of some 170,000 distinct CDR3 sequences, approximately 93% of them appearing once. TCR beta was sequenced from blood CD8+ and CD4+ T cells. Negative magnetic isolation gave CD8+ and CD4+ cells; FACS enriched CD8+ TEMRA. This entry is derived from a study of CD8 T cells in Susac syndrome. Germline V gene lookup returns CDR1 MRHNA and CDR2 SNTAGT. Trimming stripped 2 bases from V and 3 bases from J, with 13 bases between. This CDR3 has 15 amino acids.

The sequencing input was CD4+ T cells from PBMCs. J is TRBJ1-1 and V is TRBV6-4, with a weak D call TRBD1 (5 bases). The sequence was collected from a human donor with multiple sclerosis. Here the CDR3 DNA reads TGTGCCAGCAGTGACCGCGGTGGGGGTTACACTGAAGCTTTCTTT. It yields the protein CASSDRGGGYTEAFF.